This TCR beta chain was recovered during a study of Graves' ophthalmopathy and Graves' hyperthyroidism. Orbital computed tomography and thyroid ultrasound, along with TRAb, serum thyroxine and clinical symptoms, underpinned diagnosis. The source of the PBMCs was 10 ml of fresh peripheral blood. Germline assignment: CDR1 SQVTM and CDR2 ANQGSEA. V dropped 8 bases and J dropped 3 bases, with 13 bases sitting between them. The CDR3 has 12 amino acids. Amplified material comprised TCR beta CDR3 regions derived from RNA transcripts. RT-PCR in the first round used HTBI primers; a second-round multiplex PCR followed. Each CDR3 protein is one row after TCRdb ran MiXCR on the multiplex PCR reads. The data show almost 750,000 distinct CDR3 sequences, around 40% seen once.

The V call is TRBV29-1, the J call TRBJ1-2, with D unresolved. Material for sequencing was peripheral blood. The sequence was collected from an adult man with Graves' ophthalmopathy. DNA of the CDR3: TGCAGCTTGTCGAGGGCGGACTATGGCTACACCTTC. Translated, it gives CSLSRADYGYTF.